This TCR beta chain was documented in a study of blood T cell repertoires in COVID-19. This clone has only one observation. TCRdb's table, derived via immunoSEQ multiplex PCR, lists solely in-frame clones and lacks some. In the table there are fewer than 85,000 clones, around nine tenths of which are singletons. CDR3 length equals 13 residues. V shed 4 bases, J shed 8 bases, and the junction held 7 bases outside the gene matches. The rearrangement joins TRBV12-3 or TRBV12-4 to TRBJ1-2; 7 positions agree with TRBD1. The sample taken for sequencing was peripheral blood. The TCR was taken from a human donor in a cohort sampled during active COVID-19. The CDR3 sequence: CASSSTGSEGYTF. CDR3 in DNA: TGTGCCAGCAGTTCGACAGGGTCGGAAGGCTACACCTTC.